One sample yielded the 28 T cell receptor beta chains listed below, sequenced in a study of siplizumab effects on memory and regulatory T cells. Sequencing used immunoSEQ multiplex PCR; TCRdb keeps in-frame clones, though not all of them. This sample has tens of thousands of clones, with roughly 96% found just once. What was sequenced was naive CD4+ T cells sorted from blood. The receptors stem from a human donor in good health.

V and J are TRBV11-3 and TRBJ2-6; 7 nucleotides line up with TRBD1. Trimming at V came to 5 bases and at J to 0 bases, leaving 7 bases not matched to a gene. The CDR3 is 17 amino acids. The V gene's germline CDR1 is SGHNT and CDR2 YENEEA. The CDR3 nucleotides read TGTGCCAGCAGCCCTGGGACAGACTACTCTGGGGCCAACGTCCTGACTTTC. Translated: CASSPGTDYSGANVLTF.

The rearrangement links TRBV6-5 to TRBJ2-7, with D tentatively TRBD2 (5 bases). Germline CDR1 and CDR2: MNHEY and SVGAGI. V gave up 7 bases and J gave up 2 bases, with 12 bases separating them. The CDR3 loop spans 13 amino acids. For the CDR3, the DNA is TGTGCCAGCACCCAATCCGGGACCTACGAGCAGTACTTC. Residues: CASTQSGTYEQYF.

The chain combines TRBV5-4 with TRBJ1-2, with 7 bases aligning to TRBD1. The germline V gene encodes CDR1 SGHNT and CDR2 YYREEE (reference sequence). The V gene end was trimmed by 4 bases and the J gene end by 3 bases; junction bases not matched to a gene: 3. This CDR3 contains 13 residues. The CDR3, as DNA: TGTGCCAGCAGCCATGACAGGGACTATGGCTACACCTTC. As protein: CASSHDRDYGYTF.

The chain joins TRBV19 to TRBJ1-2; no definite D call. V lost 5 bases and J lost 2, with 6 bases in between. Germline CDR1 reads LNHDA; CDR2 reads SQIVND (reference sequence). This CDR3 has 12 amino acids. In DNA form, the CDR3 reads TGTGCCAGTAGTCCACCAAACTATGGCTACACCTTC. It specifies CASSPPNYGYTF.

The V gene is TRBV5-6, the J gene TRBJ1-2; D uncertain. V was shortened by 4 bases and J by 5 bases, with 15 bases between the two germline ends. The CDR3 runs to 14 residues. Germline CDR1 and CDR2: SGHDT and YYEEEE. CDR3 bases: TGTGCCAGCAGCGATCTTGTGGTTGCATATGGCTACACCTTC. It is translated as CASSDLVVAYGYTF.

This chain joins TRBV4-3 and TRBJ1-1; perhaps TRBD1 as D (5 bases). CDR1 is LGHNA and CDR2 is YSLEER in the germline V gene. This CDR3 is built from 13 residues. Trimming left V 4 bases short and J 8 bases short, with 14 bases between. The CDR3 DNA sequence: TGCGCCAGCAGCCCCCCAGGACGGGGGGAAGCTTTCTTT. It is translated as CASSPPGRGEAFF.

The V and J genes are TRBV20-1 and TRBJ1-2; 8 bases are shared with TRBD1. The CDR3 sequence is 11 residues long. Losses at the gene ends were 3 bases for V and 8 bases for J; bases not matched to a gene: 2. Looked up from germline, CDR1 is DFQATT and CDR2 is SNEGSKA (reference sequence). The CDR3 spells CSASRQGGYTF. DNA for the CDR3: TGCAGTGCTAGTAGACAGGGGGGCTACACCTTC.

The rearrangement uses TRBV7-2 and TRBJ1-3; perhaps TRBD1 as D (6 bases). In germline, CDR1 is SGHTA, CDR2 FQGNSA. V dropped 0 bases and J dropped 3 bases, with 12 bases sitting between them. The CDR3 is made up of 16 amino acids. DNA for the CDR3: TGTGCCAGCAGCTTAGCCCAGACAGGCTTTGGAAACACCATATATTTT. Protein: CASSLAQTGFGNTIYF.

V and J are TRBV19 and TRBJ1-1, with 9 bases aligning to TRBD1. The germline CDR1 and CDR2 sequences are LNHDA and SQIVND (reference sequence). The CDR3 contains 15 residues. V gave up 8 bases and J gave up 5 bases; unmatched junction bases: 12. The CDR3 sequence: CASAFTGTGHTEAFF. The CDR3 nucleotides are TGTGCCAGTGCCTTTACCGGGACAGGGCATACTGAAGCTTTCTTT.

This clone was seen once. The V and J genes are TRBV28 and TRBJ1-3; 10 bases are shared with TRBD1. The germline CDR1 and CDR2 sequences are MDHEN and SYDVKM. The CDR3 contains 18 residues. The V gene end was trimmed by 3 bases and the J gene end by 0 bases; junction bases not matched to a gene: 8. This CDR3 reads CASSFPPGQGNSGNTIYF. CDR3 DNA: TGTGCCAGCAGTTTTCCCCCGGGACAGGGGAACTCTGGAAACACCATATATTTT.

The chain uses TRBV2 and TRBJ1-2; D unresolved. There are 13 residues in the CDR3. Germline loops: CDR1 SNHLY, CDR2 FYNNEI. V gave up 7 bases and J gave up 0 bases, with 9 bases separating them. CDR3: CASNGQSNYGYTF. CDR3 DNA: TGTGCCAGCAACGGGCAGTCTAACTATGGCTACACCTTC. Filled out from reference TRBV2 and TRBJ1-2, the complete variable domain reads EPEVTQTPSHQVTQMGQEVILRCVPISNHLYFYWYRQILGQKVEFLVSFYNNEISEKSEIFDDQFSVERPDGSNFTLKIRSTKLEDSAMYFCASNGQSNYGYTFGSGTRLTVV.

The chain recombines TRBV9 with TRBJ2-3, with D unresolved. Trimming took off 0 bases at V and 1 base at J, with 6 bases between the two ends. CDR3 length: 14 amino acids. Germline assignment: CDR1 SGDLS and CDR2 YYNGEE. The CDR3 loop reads CASSVGPGTDTQYF. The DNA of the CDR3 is TGTGCCAGCAGCGTAGGGCCGGGCACAGATACGCAGTATTTT.

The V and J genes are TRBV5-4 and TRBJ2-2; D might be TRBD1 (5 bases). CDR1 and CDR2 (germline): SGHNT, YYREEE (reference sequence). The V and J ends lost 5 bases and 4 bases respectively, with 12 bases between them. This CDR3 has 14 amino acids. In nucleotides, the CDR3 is TGTGCCAGCAGTTTTGGACAAACCACCGGGGAGCTGTTTTTT. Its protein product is CASSFGQTTGELFF. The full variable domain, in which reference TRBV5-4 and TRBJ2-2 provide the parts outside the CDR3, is ETGVTQSPTHLIKTRGQQVTLRCSSQSGHNTVSWYQQALGQGPQFIFQYYREEENGRGNFPPRFSGLQFPNYSSELNVNALELDDSALYLCASSFGQTTGELFFGEGSRLTVL.

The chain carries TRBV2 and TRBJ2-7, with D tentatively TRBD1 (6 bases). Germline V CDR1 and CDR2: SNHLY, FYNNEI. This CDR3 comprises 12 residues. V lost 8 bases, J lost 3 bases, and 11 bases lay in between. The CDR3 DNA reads TGTGCCAGCGGGGGACAACACTACGAGCAGTACTTC. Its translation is CASGGQHYEQYF. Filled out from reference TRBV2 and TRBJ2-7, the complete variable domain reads EPEVTQTPSHQVTQMGQEVILRCVPISNHLYFYWYRQILGQKVEFLVSFYNNEISEKSEIFDDQFSVERPDGSNFTLKIRSTKLEDSAMYFCASGGQHYEQYFGPGTRLTVT.

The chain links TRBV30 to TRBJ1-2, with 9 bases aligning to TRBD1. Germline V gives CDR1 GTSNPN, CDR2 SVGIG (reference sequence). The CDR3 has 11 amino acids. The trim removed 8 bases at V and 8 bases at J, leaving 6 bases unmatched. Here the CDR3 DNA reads TGTGCCAGTTACAGGGGGCCAGGCTACACCTTC. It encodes CASYRGPGYTF.

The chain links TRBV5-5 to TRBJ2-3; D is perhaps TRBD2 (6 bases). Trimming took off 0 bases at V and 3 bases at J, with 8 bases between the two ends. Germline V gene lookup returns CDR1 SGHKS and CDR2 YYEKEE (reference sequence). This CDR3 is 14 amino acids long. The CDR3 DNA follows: TGTGCCAGCAGCTTGGGGCTAGCGACAGATACGCAGTATTTT. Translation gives CASSLGLATDTQYF. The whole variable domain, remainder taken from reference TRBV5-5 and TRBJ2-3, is DAGVTQSPTHLIKTRGQQVTLRCSPISGHKSVSWYQQVLGQGPQFIFQYYEKEERGRGNFPDRFSARQFPNYSSELNVNALLLGDSALYLCASSLGLATDTQYFGPGTRLTVL.

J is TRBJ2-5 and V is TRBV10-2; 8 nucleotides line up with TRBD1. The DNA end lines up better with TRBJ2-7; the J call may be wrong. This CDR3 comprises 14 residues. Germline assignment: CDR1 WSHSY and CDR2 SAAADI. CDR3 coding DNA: TGCGCCACCAAACGGGGACAGGAGGCCTACGAGCAGTACTTC. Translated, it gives CATKRGQEAYEQYF.

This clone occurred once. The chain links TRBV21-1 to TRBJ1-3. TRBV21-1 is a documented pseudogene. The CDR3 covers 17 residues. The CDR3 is CASSNRRRKSSGNTIYF. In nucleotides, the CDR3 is TGTGCCAGCAGCAATCGACGGCGGAAGAGCTCTGGAAACACCATATATTTT.

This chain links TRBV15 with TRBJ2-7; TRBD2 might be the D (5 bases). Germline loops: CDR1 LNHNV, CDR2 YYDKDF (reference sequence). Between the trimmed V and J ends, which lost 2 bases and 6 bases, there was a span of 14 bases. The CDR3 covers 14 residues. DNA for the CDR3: TGTGCCACCAGCAGATTTATTGGAGGAGGCGAGCAGTACTTC. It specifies CATSRFIGGGEQYF.

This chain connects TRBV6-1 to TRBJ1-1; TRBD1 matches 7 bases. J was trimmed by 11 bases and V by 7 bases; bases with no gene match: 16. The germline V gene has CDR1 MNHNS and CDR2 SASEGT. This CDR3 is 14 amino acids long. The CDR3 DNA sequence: TGTGCCAGCATTCAAACAGGGGTTTTCAGGGGGGCTTTCTTT. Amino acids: CASIQTGVFRGAFF.

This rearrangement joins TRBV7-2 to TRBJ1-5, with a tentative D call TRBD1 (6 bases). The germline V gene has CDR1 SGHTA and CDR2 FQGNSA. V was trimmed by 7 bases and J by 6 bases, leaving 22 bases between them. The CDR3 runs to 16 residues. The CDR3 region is CASKKQGSVVSQPQHF. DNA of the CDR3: TGTGCCAGCAAAAAACAGGGTTCGGTCGTCAGTCAGCCCCAGCATTTT.

In DNA form, the CDR3 reads TGTGCCAGTAGTATCCCGGGGGGGCCTGGGGCCAACGTCCTGACTTTC. Protein product: CASSIPGGPGANVLTF. The chain recombines TRBV19 with TRBJ2-6, with TRBD2 matching over 8 bases. This CDR3 has 16 residues. Germline CDR1 LNHDA, CDR2 SQIVND (reference sequence). The junction had 3 bases not matched to a gene; V was cut back by 3 bases and J by 2 bases.

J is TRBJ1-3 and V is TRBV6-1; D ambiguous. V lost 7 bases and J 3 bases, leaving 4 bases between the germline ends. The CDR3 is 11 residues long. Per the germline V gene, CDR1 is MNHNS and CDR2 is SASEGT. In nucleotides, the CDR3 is TGTGCCAGCACGCGTGGAAACACCATATATTTT. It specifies CASTRGNTIYF.

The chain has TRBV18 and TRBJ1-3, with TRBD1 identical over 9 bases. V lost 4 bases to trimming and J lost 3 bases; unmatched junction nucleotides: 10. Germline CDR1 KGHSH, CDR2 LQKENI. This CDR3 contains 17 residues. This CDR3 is CASSRGGQGLVGNTIYF. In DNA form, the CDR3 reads TGTGCCAGCTCACGAGGTGGACAGGGGCTTGTTGGAAACACCATATATTTT.

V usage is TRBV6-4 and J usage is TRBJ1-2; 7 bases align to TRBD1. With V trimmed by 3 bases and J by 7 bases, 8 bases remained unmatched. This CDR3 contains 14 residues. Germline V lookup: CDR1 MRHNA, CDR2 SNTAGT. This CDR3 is CASSETGLVGGYTF. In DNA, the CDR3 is TGTGCCAGCAGTGAGACAGGGTTGGTCGGTGGCTACACCTTC.

In DNA, the CDR3 is TGTGCCAGCAGCCTGGGTGGGGGCTACGAGCAGTACTTC. It encodes CASSLGGGYEQYF. V and J are TRBV7-3 and TRBJ2-7; D might be TRBD1 or TRBD2, each matching 5 bases. The CDR3 contains 13 residues. CDR1 is SGHTA and CDR2 is FQGTGA in the germline V gene. Between the trimmed V and J ends, which lost 5 bases and 3 bases, there was a span of 11 bases.

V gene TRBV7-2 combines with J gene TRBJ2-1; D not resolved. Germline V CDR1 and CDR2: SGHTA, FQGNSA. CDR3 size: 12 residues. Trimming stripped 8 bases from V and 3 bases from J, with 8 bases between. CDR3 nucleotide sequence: TGTGCCAGCTCTACAGACTACAATGAGCAGTTCTTC. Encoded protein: CASSTDYNEQFF.

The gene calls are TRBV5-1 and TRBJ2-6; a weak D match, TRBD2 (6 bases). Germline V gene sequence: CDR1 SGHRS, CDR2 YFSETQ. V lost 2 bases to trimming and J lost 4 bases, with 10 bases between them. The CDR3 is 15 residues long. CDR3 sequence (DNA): TGCGCCAGCAGCTTAGGAGGGAACGGGGCCAACGTCCTGACTTTC. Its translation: CASSLGGNGANVLTF.